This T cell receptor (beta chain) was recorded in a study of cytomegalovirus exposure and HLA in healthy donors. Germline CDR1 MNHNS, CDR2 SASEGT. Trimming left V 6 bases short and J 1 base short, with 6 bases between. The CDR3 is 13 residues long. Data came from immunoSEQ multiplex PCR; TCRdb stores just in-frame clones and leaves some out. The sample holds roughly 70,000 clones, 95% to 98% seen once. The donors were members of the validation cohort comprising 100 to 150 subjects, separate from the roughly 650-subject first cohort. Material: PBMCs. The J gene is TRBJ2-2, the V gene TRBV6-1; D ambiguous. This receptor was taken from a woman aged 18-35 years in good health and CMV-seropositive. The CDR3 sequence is CASRLVNTGELFF. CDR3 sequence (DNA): TGTGCCAGCAGGCTAGTGAACACCGGGGAGCTGTTTTTT.